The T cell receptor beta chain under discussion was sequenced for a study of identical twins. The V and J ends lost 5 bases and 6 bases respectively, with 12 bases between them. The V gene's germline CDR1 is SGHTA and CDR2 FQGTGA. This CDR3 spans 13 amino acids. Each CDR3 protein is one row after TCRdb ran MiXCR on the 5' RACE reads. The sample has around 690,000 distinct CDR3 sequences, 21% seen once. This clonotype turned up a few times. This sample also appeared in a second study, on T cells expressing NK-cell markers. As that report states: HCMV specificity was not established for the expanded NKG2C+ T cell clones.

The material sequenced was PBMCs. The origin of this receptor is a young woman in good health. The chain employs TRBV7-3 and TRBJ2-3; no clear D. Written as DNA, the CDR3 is TGTGCCAGCAGCCCGAGCTGGGCGGATACGCAGTATTTT. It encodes CASSPSWADTQYF.